This T cell receptor (beta chain) was identified in a study of OX40 agonist ivuxolimab in advanced cancers. Autoimmune disease history or systemic immunosuppression led to patients being barred. This CDR3 comprises 14 residues. J was trimmed by 6 bases and V by 1 base; bases with no gene match: 4. From germline, CDR1 is SGHTA and CDR2 FQGNSA. Sequencing was performed with immunoSEQ multiplex PCR; in TCRdb, only in-frame clones are kept and a portion is missing. This table holds 40,000 to 60,000 clones, around nine tenths found once. Study-level results: The authors did not determine the antigen specificity of the expanded peripheral T cells. With doses of 0.1 to 3.0 mg/kg, CD4+ and CD8+ blood T cells had undergone clonal expansion by week 6. Certain nonresponding patients likewise had low normalized T-cell clonal expansion.

With regard to this clone: The antigen remains unidentified.

Source: CD4+ or CD8+ T cells sorted from blood, taken in a trial of the OX40 agonist ivuxolimab. V usage is TRBV7-2 and J usage is TRBJ1-1; 8 nucleotides align to TRBD1. The clonotype comes from an adult with an advanced solid tumor such as melanoma, head and neck, liver or kidney cancer. The CDR3 region is CASSLVIQGAEAFF. CDR3 bases: TGTGCCAGCAGCTTAGTGATACAGGGGGCTGAAGCTTTCTTT.